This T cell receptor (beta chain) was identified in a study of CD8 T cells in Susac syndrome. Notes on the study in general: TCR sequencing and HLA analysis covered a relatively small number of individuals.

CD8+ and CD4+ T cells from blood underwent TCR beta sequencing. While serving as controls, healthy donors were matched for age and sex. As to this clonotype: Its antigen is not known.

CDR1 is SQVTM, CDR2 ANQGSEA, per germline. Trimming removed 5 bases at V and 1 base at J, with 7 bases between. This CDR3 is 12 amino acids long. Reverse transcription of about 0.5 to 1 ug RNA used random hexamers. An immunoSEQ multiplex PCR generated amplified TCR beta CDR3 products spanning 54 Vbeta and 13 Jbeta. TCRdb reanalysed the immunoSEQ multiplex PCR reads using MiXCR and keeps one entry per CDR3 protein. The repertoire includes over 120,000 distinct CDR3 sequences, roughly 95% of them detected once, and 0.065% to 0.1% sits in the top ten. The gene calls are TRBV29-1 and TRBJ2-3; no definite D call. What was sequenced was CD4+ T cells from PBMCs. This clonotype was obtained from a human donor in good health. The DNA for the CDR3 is TGCAGCGTTCTCCAGGGCACAGATACGCAGTATTTT. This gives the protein CSVLQGTDTQYF.